This TCR beta chain was sequenced in a study of blood T cell repertoires in COVID-19. Across the whole study: The samples span acute and convalescent COVID-19 from the United States, Italy and Spain. The analysed material was cDNA or gDNA that came from T cells, B-cell-depleted T cells, or PBMCs.

The study assigned cohorts using participant-reported clinical history. Authors' methods: Amplified reference gene primers provided the basis for estimating nucleated cell counts. This table comes from immunoSEQ multiplex PCR, and its TCRdb copy is limited to in-frame clones, with some not included. The D gene and trimming were derived from the DNA, and the V and J assignments and clone size from that table. This table holds approximately 440,000 clones, 90% found once. This clone has just one count. This clonotype originated in a man younger than 35 who had recovered from COVID-19. Sequenced material: PBMCs or T cells enriched from blood (not recorded which).

The CDR3 nucleotides are TGTGCCAGCTCGGGACAGGGAGGCAATGAGCAGTTCTTC. It is translated as CASSGQGGNEQFF. The gene calls are TRBV12-3 or TRBV12-4 and TRBJ2-1, with 9 bases matching TRBD1. Losses at the gene ends were 8 bases for V and 6 bases for J; bases not matched to a gene: 5. CDR3 length: 13 amino acids.